One sample yielded the 28 T cell receptor beta chains listed below, sequenced in a study of CD8 T cells in Susac syndrome. RNA totalling about 0.5 to 1 ug underwent reverse transcription with random hexamers. TCRdb reanalysed the immunoSEQ multiplex PCR reads using MiXCR and keeps one entry per CDR3 protein. The table lists about 190,000 distinct CDR3 sequences, 91% of them singletons. Input material: CD4+ T cells from PBMCs. These receptors were collected from a human donor with Susac syndrome.

The genes are TRBV5-4 and TRBJ2-5, with TRBD2 matching over 7 bases. CDR3 size: 15 residues. Germline trimming cut 4 bases from V and 8 bases from J; bases unmatched to any gene: 14. From germline, CDR1 is SGHNT and CDR2 YYREEE (reference sequence). The CDR3 sequence: CASSPSSGALDTQYF. In DNA, the CDR3 is TGTGCCAGCAGCCCCTCTAGCGGTGCGTTGGATACCCAGTACTTC.

The J gene is TRBJ1-2, the V gene TRBV14; perhaps TRBD1 as D (5 bases). Germline assignment: CDR1 SGHDN and CDR2 FVKESK. V shed 1 base and J shed 7 bases, with 13 bases lying between them. The length of the CDR3 is 14 residues. In nucleotides, the CDR3 is TGTGCCAGCAGCCAAGGATCAGGGTTGGGTGGCTACACCTTC. Translating gives CASSQGSGLGGYTF.

The V and J genes are TRBV7-3 and TRBJ1-1; 7 bases are shared with TRBD1. V lost 5 bases to trimming and J lost 3 bases; unmatched junction nucleotides: 3. Germline V gives CDR1 SGHTA, CDR2 FQGTGA. This CDR3 contains 13 residues. The CDR3 DNA follows: TGTGCCAGCAGCGTAGGGACAGACACTGAAGCTTTCTTT. It codes for CASSVGTDTEAFF.

CDR3 amino acids: CASSQDPSGLSSGAGNTIYF. In DNA, the CDR3 is TGCGCCAGCAGCCAAGATCCGTCAGGGTTGAGTAGTGGGGCTGGAAACACCATATATTTT. This chain uses TRBV4-1 with TRBJ1-3; perhaps TRBD1 as D (5 bases). The ends were cut back, 0 bases at V and 2 bases at J, with 23 bases in the middle. This CDR3 contains 20 residues. In germline, CDR1 is MGHRA, CDR2 YSYEKL.

The chain recombines TRBV7-9 with TRBJ1-5; D is unclear. The CDR3 runs to 14 residues. With 1 base removed from V and 4 bases from J, the gap between germline ends came to 8 bases. Germline V CDR1 and CDR2: SEHNR, FQNEAQ (reference sequence). The CDR3 DNA reads as TGTGCCAGCAGCTTAGGCTCAGAAAATCAGCCCCAGCATTTT. As protein: CASSLGSENQPQHF.

The rearrangement links TRBV28 to TRBJ1-3, with unresolved D. Trimming stripped 1 base from V and 4 bases from J, with 11 bases between. This CDR3 spans 15 amino acids. Per germline, CDR1 MDHEN and CDR2 SYDVKM. Written as DNA, the CDR3 is TGTGCCAGCAGTTTATTCCAGGATAACGGAAACACCATATATTTT. This codes for CASSLFQDNGNTIYF. The full variable domain, rest sourced from reference TRBV28 and TRBJ1-3, is DVKVTQSSRYLVKRTGEKVFLECVQDMDHENMFWYRQDPGLGLRLIYFSYDVKMKEKGDIPEGYSVSREKKERFSLILESASTNQTSMYLCASSLFQDNGNTIYFGEGSWLTVV.

This clonotype was detected once. The chain joins TRBV5-4 to TRBJ1-6; TRBD1 might be the D (5 bases). The CDR3 extends over 16 amino acids. V lost 0 bases, J lost 9 bases, and 16 bases lay in between. Germline V CDR1 and CDR2: SGHNT, YYREEE (reference sequence). For the CDR3, the DNA is TGTGCCAGCAGCTTGGTGTTGGGCAGGGAAGGTTCACCCCTCCACTTT. Translation gives CASSLVLGREGSPLHF.

CDR3 coding DNA: TGCAGCGTTGAAGTAGGCGTTAACGAAGCTTTCTTT. It encodes CSVEVGVNEAFF. The V call is TRBV29-1, the J call TRBJ1-1; D not resolved. V was cut by 1 base and J by 8 bases, with 11 bases left in between. Germline lookup yields CDR1 SQVTM and CDR2 ANQGSEA. The CDR3 has 12 amino acids.

The V call is TRBV3-1, the J call TRBJ2-7, with TRBD2 identical over 14 bases. V shed 3 bases and J 7 bases; nucleotides not matched to a gene: 5. The V gene's germline CDR1 is LGHDT and CDR2 YNNKEL (reference sequence). The CDR3 has 15 amino acids. The CDR3 nucleotides are TGTGCCAGCAGCCAGGGACTAGCGGGAGAAAGGGAGCAGTACTTC. Translating it yields CASSQGLAGEREQYF.

The genes are TRBV29-1 and TRBJ1-1; D gene unclear. CDR1 and CDR2 from the germline V gene are SQVTM and ANQGSEA. V lost 7 bases to trimming and J lost 7 bases, with 13 bases between them. This CDR3 has 11 amino acids. The CDR3 coding sequence is TGCAGCGCCCGCCCCGGGCATGAAGCTTTCTTT. Translated, it gives CSARPGHEAFF.

This clonotype has just one count. V usage is TRBV28 and J usage is TRBJ2-1; D might be TRBD1 (5 bases). Germline loops: CDR1 MDHEN, CDR2 SYDVKM. Trimming pared 3 bases from V and 8 bases from J, leaving 17 bases between. The CDR3 is made up of 15 amino acids. CDR3 amino acids: CASSFETALWDEQFF. The CDR3, as DNA: TGTGCCAGCAGTTTTGAGACAGCTCTCTGGGATGAGCAGTTCTTC.

V gene TRBV18 combines with J gene TRBJ2-7, with no clear D. The CDR3 has 15 residues. From germline, CDR1 is KGHSH and CDR2 LQKENI. V gave up 3 bases and J gave up 6 bases, with 18 bases separating them. The CDR3 reads CASSPQDGTLGEQYF. CDR3 in DNA: TGTGCCAGCTCACCCCAGGACGGAACCTTGGGCGAGCAGTACTTC. The whole variable domain, remainder taken from reference TRBV18 and TRBJ2-7, is NAGVMQNPRHLVRRRGQEARLRCSPMKGHSHVYWYRQLPEEGLKFMVYLQKENIIDESGMPKERFSAEFPKEGPSILRIQQVVRGDSAAYFCASSPQDGTLGEQYFGPGTRLTVT.

This sequence joins TRBV6-6 and TRBJ1-5; 7 nucleotides align to TRBD1. Germline CDR1 MNHNY, CDR2 SVGAGI (reference sequence). Trimming removed 6 bases from V and 11 bases from J; junction bases left unmatched: 10. This CDR3 comprises 13 residues. In DNA form, the CDR3 reads TGTGCCAGCAGCCGACAGGGTCCCTCGGCCCAGCATTTT. The encoded protein is CASSRQGPSAQHF.

CDR3 bases: TGTGCCTGCGGGAGTGGCACAGATACGCAGTATTTT. Translated: CACGSGTDTQYF. The V and J genes are TRBV10-3 and TRBJ2-3; 7 positions agree with TRBD2. Germline V CDR1 and CDR2: ENHRY, SYGVKD. The ends lost 11 bases at V and 1 base at J; junction bases unmatched: 3. The CDR3 runs to 12 residues.

The chain recombines TRBV3-1 with TRBJ2-1, with a tentative D call TRBD1 (6 bases). Trimming removed 4 bases at V and 4 bases at J, with 14 bases between. This CDR3 is 15 amino acids long. From germline, CDR1 is LGHDT and CDR2 YNNKEL (reference sequence). The chain's CDR3 is CASSPTRDTYNEQFF. CDR3 coding DNA: TGTGCCAGCAGCCCCACCAGGGACACGTACAATGAGCAGTTCTTC.

The chain couples TRBV5-4 to TRBJ2-1; TRBD1 matches 10 bases. With V trimmed by 5 bases and J by 5 bases, 4 bases remained unmatched. CDR3 length equals 14 residues. The germline CDR1 and CDR2 sequences are SGHNT and YYREEE (reference sequence). The CDR3 nucleotides read TGTGCCAGCAGTTTGACAGGGGGCCACAATGAGCAGTTCTTC. This sequence encodes CASSLTGGHNEQFF. The full variable domain, in which reference TRBV5-4 and TRBJ2-1 provide the parts outside the CDR3, is ETGVTQSPTHLIKTRGQQVTLRCSSQSGHNTVSWYQQALGQGPQFIFQYYREEENGRGNFPPRFSGLQFPNYSSELNVNALELDDSALYLCASSLTGGHNEQFFGPGTRLTVL.

This clonotype was counted once. The chain carries TRBV20-1 and TRBJ2-4; 8 bases fit TRBD1. The CDR3 runs 14 residues. The J segment lost 8 bases and the V segment lost 5 bases, leaving 11 bases of the junction unmatched. Germline loops: CDR1 DFQATT, CDR2 SNEGSKA (reference sequence). DNA for the CDR3: TGCAGTGCTCACGGGACAGGCGGGTGGGACATTCAGTACTTC. It codes for CSAHGTGGWDIQYF.

The genes are TRBV12-3 or TRBV12-4 and TRBJ1-2, with TRBD1 matching over 7 bases. This CDR3 has 14 amino acids. With V trimmed by 3 bases and J by 1 base, 2 bases remained unmatched. The CDR3 loop is CASSFTGDNYGYTF. The CDR3 DNA follows: TGTGCCAGCAGTTTCACAGGGGATAACTATGGCTACACCTTC.

The chain uses TRBV18 and TRBJ1-4; 8 bases line up with TRBD1. The length of the CDR3 is 14 residues. Germline V lookup: CDR1 KGHSH, CDR2 LQKENI. Trimming at V came to 1 base and at J to 11 bases, leaving 6 bases not matched to a gene. In nucleotides, the CDR3 is TGTGCCAGCTCACCACAGGACAGGGTGGGGAAACTGTTTTTT. Its protein product is CASSPQDRVGKLFF.

The chain combines TRBV4-1 with TRBJ2-2; TRBD1 or TRBD2 may be the D gene (5 bases each). The germline gives CDR1 MGHRA, CDR2 YSYEKL. Trimming cost V 3 bases and J 6 bases, with 23 bases left between them. This CDR3 spans 18 amino acids. CDR3 in DNA: TGCGCCAGCAGCCAGGGGACGGAAACTCTACGTAGGGCCGGGGAGCTGTTTTTT. It encodes CASSQGTETLRRAGELFF.

This clonotype was seen a few times. DNA for the CDR3: TGTGCCAGCAGTGCGCAGGGGGTTTCAACCTACGAGCAGTACTTC. It is translated as CASSAQGVSTYEQYF. The chain is built from TRBV27 and TRBJ2-7, with 7 bases that match TRBD1. The germline V gene encodes CDR1 MNHEY and CDR2 SMNVEV (reference sequence). The CDR3 is 15 residues long. J gave up 2 bases and V 5 bases, and 9 bases lay outside the gene matches.

The chain is built from TRBV12-3 or TRBV12-4 and TRBJ2-6, with a weak D call TRBD1 (5 bases). Trimming removed 2 bases at V and 3 bases at J, with 11 bases between. The CDR3 spans 16 residues. CDR3 sequence reads: CASSLRWGFGANVLTF. The CDR3 region has the DNA TGTGCCAGCAGTTTAAGGTGGGGCTTTGGGGCCAACGTCCTGACTTTC.

The chain is built from TRBV5-1 and TRBJ2-7; D is unclear. This CDR3 has 14 amino acids. With 5 bases removed from V and 1 base from J, the gap between germline ends came to 13 bases. Germline CDR1 SGHRS, CDR2 YFSETQ. CDR3 loop: CASRSWGQSYEQYF. Written as DNA, the CDR3 is TGCGCCAGCAGATCTTGGGGTCAGTCCTACGAGCAGTACTTC.

The table lists this clonotype with a count of one. The chain has TRBV12-3 or TRBV12-4 and TRBJ1-5; weak D call: TRBD1 (6 bases). CDR3 length equals 15 residues. V was clipped by 5 bases and J by 5 bases, with 16 bases between them. In DNA form, the CDR3 reads TGTGCCAGCAGTCTAGGGGGGGTCAGGGATCAGCCCCAGCATTTT. As protein: CASSLGGVRDQPQHF.

V is TRBV6-1 and J is TRBJ2-1; TRBD2 might be the D (6 bases). V was pared by 5 bases and J by 1 base, with 12 bases between. There are 15 residues in the CDR3. Per germline, CDR1 MNHNS and CDR2 SASEGT. The CDR3 loop is CASSLRGLSYNEQFF. The CDR3 nucleotides are TGTGCCAGCAGTCTCCGGGGGTTATCCTACAATGAGCAGTTCTTC.

The J gene is TRBJ1-1, the V gene TRBV28; D gene uncertain. Germline-derived CDR1 and CDR2 are MDHEN and SYDVKM. The V gene lost 3 bases and the J gene lost 1 base, with 9 bases spanning the gap. The CDR3 has 14 amino acids. CDR3 amino acids: CASSFPARNTEAFF. CDR3 nucleotide sequence: TGTGCCAGCAGTTTCCCAGCCAGGAACACTGAAGCTTTCTTT. Full variable domain (remainder filled in from reference TRBV28 and TRBJ1-1): DVKVTQSSRYLVKRTGEKVFLECVQDMDHENMFWYRQDPGLGLRLIYFSYDVKMKEKGDIPEGYSVSREKKERFSLILESASTNQTSMYLCASSFPARNTEAFFGQGTRLTVV.

The chain combines TRBV5-1 with TRBJ1-1; 7 bases are a match to TRBD1. J lost 3 bases, V lost 3 bases, and 5 bases had no gene match. The length of the CDR3 is 14 residues. CDR1 and CDR2 (germline): SGHRS, YFSETQ. The CDR3 spells CASSSNRGHTEAFF. The CDR3 region has the DNA TGCGCCAGCAGCTCCAACAGGGGACACACTGAAGCTTTCTTT.

The chain links TRBV20-1 to TRBJ2-3, with TRBD2 as a possible D gene (6 bases). The CDR3 loop spans 17 amino acids. Trimming pared 2 bases from V and 0 bases from J, leaving 18 bases between. The germline CDR1 and CDR2 sequences are DFQATT and SNEGSKA (reference sequence). The CDR3 is CSARRLGGSGSTDTQYF. DNA for the CDR3: TGCAGTGCTAGACGCCTTGGGGGGAGCGGTAGCACAGATACGCAGTATTTT.